The 20 T cell receptor beta chains below were found in one sample sequenced in a study of cytomegalovirus exposure and HLA in healthy donors. Profiled with immunoSEQ multiplex PCR; TCRdb holds only in-frame clones, not every one. The sample shows tens of thousands of clones, approximately 84% of them seen only once. Sequenced material: PBMCs. The receptors shown here come from a young woman in good health and CMV-seropositive.

The chain links TRBV2 to TRBJ2-5, with 12 positions matching TRBD2. CDR1 and CDR2 from the germline V gene are SNHLY and FYNNEI. The CDR3 runs to 17 residues. The V gene end was trimmed by 10 bases and the J gene end by 2 bases; junction bases not matched to a gene: 14. In DNA, the CDR3 is TGTGCCACCCAGATGAGTGTTCTAGCGGGGGGGCAAGAGACCCAGTACTTC. It specifies CATQMSVLAGGQETQYF.

The chain has TRBV5-1 and TRBJ2-5; 7 bases line up with TRBD2. Germline V gene sequence: CDR1 SGHRS, CDR2 YFSETQ. The CDR3 contains 15 residues. Unmatched junction bases numbered 7, after V lost 0 bases and J lost 5 bases. Here the CDR3 reads CASSLGSPGGETQYF. In DNA, the CDR3 is TGCGCCAGCAGCTTGGGGTCCCCCGGGGGGGAGACCCAGTACTTC.

This chain connects TRBV7-6 to TRBJ2-2, with D maybe TRBD2 (6 bases). The CDR3 consists of 20 residues. V lost 1 base and J lost 4, with 25 bases in between. Germline V gives CDR1 SGHVS, CDR2 FNYEAQ. CDR3 coding DNA: TGTGCCAGCAGCTTAGGCGCGGGACCTGAAGAAGAGGGGCTCACCGGGGAGCTGTTTTTT. Amino acid sequence: CASSLGAGPEEEGLTGELFF.

The genes are TRBV28 and TRBJ1-2; 7 nucleotides line up with TRBD1. The V gene's germline CDR1 is MDHEN and CDR2 SYDVKM. The CDR3 has 23 amino acids. V shed 1 base, J shed 0 bases, and the junction held 26 bases outside the gene matches. CDR3 region: CASSLSLEHLVDRDHESNYGYTF. The CDR3 DNA reads TGTGCCAGCAGTTTATCACTGGAACATCTCGTTGACAGGGACCACGAATCTAACTATGGCTACACCTTC.

The chain recombines TRBV11-2 with TRBJ1-4; unclear D gene. The CDR3 contains 15 residues. The germline CDR1 and CDR2 sequences are SGHAT and FQNNGV. The germline V and J ends were trimmed by 3 bases and 0 bases, with 8 bases remaining between them. CDR3 sequence reads: CASSFSLSTNEKLFF. CDR3 DNA sequence: TGTGCCAGCAGCTTCTCCCTGTCAACTAATGAAAAACTGTTTTTT.

This clone was seen a few times. V is TRBV18 and J is TRBJ2-2; D might be TRBD1 (5 bases). V was pared by 2 bases and J by 4 bases, with 11 bases between. CDR3 length equals 15 residues. CDR1 and CDR2 (germline): KGHSH, LQKENI. The DNA of the CDR3 is TGTGCCAGCTCACCATCAGGGTGGAGCACCGGGGAGCTGTTTTTT. Encoded protein: CASSPSGWSTGELFF.

This chain connects TRBV14 to TRBJ2-1, with 7 bases fitting TRBD1. This CDR3 is 16 amino acids long. Trimming took 4 bases from V and 4 from J; bases not matched to a gene: 10. Per the germline V gene, CDR1 is SGHDN and CDR2 is FVKESK. Here the CDR3 DNA reads TGTGCCAGCAGCCGTTTAGGGGGCTCGAGATACAATGAGCAGTTCTTC. Its translation is CASSRLGGSRYNEQFF. The full variable domain, completed using reference TRBV14 and TRBJ2-1, is EAGVTQFPSHSVIEKGQTVTLRCDPISGHDNLYWYRRVMGKEIKFLLHFVKESKQDESGMPNNRFLAERTGGTYSTLKVQPAELEDSGVYFCASSRLGGSRYNEQFFGPGTRLTVL.

The rearrangement uses TRBV7-2 and TRBJ1-4; no definite D call. The CDR3 has 14 amino acids. The germline V and J ends were trimmed by 3 bases and 3 bases, with 8 bases remaining between them. Per germline, CDR1 SGHTA and CDR2 FQGNSA. In DNA form, the CDR3 reads TGTGCCAGCAGCTTGCAGGTGTCTAATGAAAAACTGTTTTTT. Protein product: CASSLQVSNEKLFF.

The V and J genes are TRBV2 and TRBJ2-3; 14 bases line up with TRBD2. Germline trimming cut 8 bases from V and 4 bases from J; bases unmatched to any gene: 5. There are 15 residues in the CDR3. CDR1 is SNHLY, CDR2 FYNNEI, per germline. For the CDR3, the DNA is TGTGCCAGCCCAGGACTAGCGGGGGGCTCAGATACGCAGTATTTT. Amino acids: CASPGLAGGSDTQYF.

The V and J genes are TRBV6-6 and TRBJ2-1, with D maybe TRBD1 (6 bases). The germline V and J ends were trimmed by 6 bases and 6 bases, with 21 bases remaining between them. The germline V gene encodes CDR1 MNHNY and CDR2 SVGAGI (reference sequence). The CDR3 sequence is 16 residues long. The CDR3 spells CASSPPGQPFLNEQFF. CDR3 nucleotides: TGTGCCAGCAGCCCGCCGGGACAACCCTTCCTCAATGAGCAGTTCTTC.

V usage is TRBV9 and J usage is TRBJ2-4; the D is unclear. V was pared by 3 bases and J by 0 bases, with 16 bases between. This CDR3 spans 17 amino acids. The germline CDR1 and CDR2 sequences are SGDLS and YYNGEE. The CDR3 DNA reads TGTGCCAGCAGCGCCTCAATTGACACTTTAGCCAAAAACATTCAGTACTTC. This translates into CASSASIDTLAKNIQYF.

V and J are TRBV30 and TRBJ2-3; D is undetermined. The CDR3 is 13 residues long. Trimming pared 2 bases from V and 4 bases from J, leaving 10 bases between. CDR1 and CDR2 (germline): GTSNPN, SVGIG (reference sequence). CDR3 sequence reads: CAWSQDSPDTQYF. CDR3 nucleotides: TGTGCCTGGAGTCAAGACTCCCCAGATACGCAGTATTTT.

This chain uses TRBV7-6 with TRBJ2-1; 13 bases map to TRBD2. The CDR3 is 18 amino acids. Germline V gives CDR1 SGHVS, CDR2 FNYEAQ. J lost 5 bases, V lost 5 bases, and 12 bases had no gene match. The CDR3: CASSANQLAGGPDNEQFF. The CDR3 DNA follows: TGTGCCAGCAGCGCCAATCAACTAGCGGGGGGGCCGGACAATGAGCAGTTCTTC.

This chain joins TRBV7-9 and TRBJ1-2, with a weak D call TRBD1 (5 bases). V gave up 5 bases and J gave up 5 bases, with 18 bases separating them. CDR3 length: 15 residues. Per germline, CDR1 SEHNR and CDR2 FQNEAQ (reference sequence). CDR3 region: CASSEAGGPSYGYTF. CDR3 DNA: TGTGCCAGCAGCGAAGCCGGGGGTCCATCGTATGGCTACACCTTC.

The J gene is TRBJ2-2, the V gene TRBV13; 11 bases align to TRBD2. J was trimmed by 4 bases and V by 2 bases; bases with no gene match: 3. The V gene's germline CDR1 is PRHDT and CDR2 FYEKMQ (reference sequence). The CDR3 totals 16 residues. The CDR3 loop reads CASSLWGLAATGELFF. For the CDR3, the DNA is TGTGCCAGCAGCTTATGGGGACTAGCGGCCACCGGGGAGCTGTTTTTT.

This sequence joins TRBV27 and TRBJ1-2; weak D call: TRBD1 (5 bases). Per the germline V gene, CDR1 is MNHEY and CDR2 is SMNVEV (reference sequence). Trimming pared 5 bases from V and 3 bases from J, leaving 10 bases between. This CDR3 region has 13 residues. The CDR3: CASSKQEYYGYTF. Written as DNA, the CDR3 is TGTGCCAGCAGTAAACAGGAATACTATGGCTACACCTTC.

The chain links TRBV2 to TRBJ1-1; possibly TRBD1 for D (5 bases). Germline CDR1 reads SNHLY; CDR2 reads FYNNEI. This CDR3 is built from 14 residues. Trimming pared 3 bases from V and 5 bases from J, leaving 13 bases between. Written as DNA, the CDR3 is TGTGCCAGCAGTGAGACGGGGGTGGGGACTGAAGCTTTCTTT. Encoded protein: CASSETGVGTEAFF. Variable domain in full (rest from reference TRBV2 and TRBJ1-1): EPEVTQTPSHQVTQMGQEVILRCVPISNHLYFYWYRQILGQKVEFLVSFYNNEISEKSEIFDDQFSVERPDGSNFTLKIRSTKLEDSAMYFCASSETGVGTEAFFGQGTRLTVV.

This clone has only one observation. The genes are TRBV11-2 and TRBJ1-5, with D uncertain. Deletions cut 4 bases from V and 3 bases from J, with 4 bases between. CDR1 SGHAT and CDR2 FQNNGV come from the germline V gene. The CDR3 is made up of 12 amino acids. The CDR3 bases are TGTGCCAGCAGCTCTCCCAATCAGCCCCAGCATTTT. It encodes CASSSPNQPQHF. The whole variable domain, remainder taken from reference TRBV11-2 and TRBJ1-5, is EAGVAQSPRYKIIEKRQSVAFWCNPISGHATLYWYQQILGQGPKLLIQFQNNGVVDDSQLPKDRFSAERLKGVDSTLKIQPAKLEDSAVYLCASSSPNQPQHFGDGTRLSIL.

The chain links TRBV5-6 to TRBJ2-3, with 12 bases identical to TRBD2. V trimming: 0 bases; J trimming: 1 base; junction bases outside the gene matches: 3. CDR1 is SGHDT, CDR2 YYEEEE, per germline. The CDR3 totals 17 residues. CDR3 protein: CASSLALAGGRTDTQYF. DNA of the CDR3: TGTGCCAGCAGCTTGGCCCTAGCGGGGGGGCGCACAGATACGCAGTATTTT.

The chain uses TRBV16 and TRBJ1-5; D remains unclear. V was cut by 6 bases and J by 5 bases, with 8 bases left in between. The CDR3 is 12 amino acids. In germline, CDR1 is KGHSY, CDR2 FQNENV. The CDR3 sequence: CASRQSDQPQHF. As DNA, the CDR3 is TGTGCCAGCAGACAGTCCGATCAGCCCCAGCATTTT.